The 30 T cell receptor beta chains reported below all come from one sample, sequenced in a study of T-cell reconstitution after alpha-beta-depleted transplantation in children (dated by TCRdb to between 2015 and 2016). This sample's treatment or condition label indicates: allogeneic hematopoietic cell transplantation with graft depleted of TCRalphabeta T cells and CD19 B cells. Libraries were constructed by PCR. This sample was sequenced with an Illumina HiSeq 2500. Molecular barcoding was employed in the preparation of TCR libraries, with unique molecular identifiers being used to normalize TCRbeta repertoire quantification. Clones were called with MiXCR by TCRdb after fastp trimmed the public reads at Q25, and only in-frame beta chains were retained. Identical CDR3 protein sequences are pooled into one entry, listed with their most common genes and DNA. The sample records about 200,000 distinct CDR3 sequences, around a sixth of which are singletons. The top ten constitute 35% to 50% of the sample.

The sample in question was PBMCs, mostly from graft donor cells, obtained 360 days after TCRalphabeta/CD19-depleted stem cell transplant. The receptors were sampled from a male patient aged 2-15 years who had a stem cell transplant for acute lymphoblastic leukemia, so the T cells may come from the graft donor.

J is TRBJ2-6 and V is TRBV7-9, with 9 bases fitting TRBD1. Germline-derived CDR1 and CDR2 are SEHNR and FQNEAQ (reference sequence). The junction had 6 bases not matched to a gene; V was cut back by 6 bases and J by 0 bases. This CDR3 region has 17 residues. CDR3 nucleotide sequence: TGTGCCAGCAGGAGGACAGGGGTGAGCTCTGGGGCCAACGTCCTGACTTTC. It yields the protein CASRRTGVSSGANVLTF. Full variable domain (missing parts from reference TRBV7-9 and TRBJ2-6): DTGVSQNPRHKITKRGQNVTFRCDPISEHNRLYWYRQTLGQGPEFLTYFQNEAQLEKSRLLSDRFSAERPKGSFSTLEIQRTEQGDSAMYLCASRRTGVSSGANVLTFGAGSRLTVL.

CDR3 nucleotides: TGTGCCAGCACCCTTCGGGGAGATCAGCCCCAGCATTTT. This gives the protein CASTLRGDQPQHF. The chain combines TRBV12-3 or TRBV12-4 with TRBJ1-5; no clear D gene. V was shortened by 7 bases and J by 5 bases, with 12 bases between the two germline ends. The CDR3 length is 13 residues.

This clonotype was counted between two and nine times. DNA of the CDR3: TGTGCCAGCAGCCATCTAGCGGCTAGCACAGATACGCAGTATTTT. Protein sequence: CASSHLAASTDTQYF. The rearrangement uses TRBV12-3 or TRBV12-4 and TRBJ2-3, with TRBD2 matching over 7 bases. This CDR3 region has 15 residues. V lost 6 bases and J lost 0; bases outside the gene matches: 6.

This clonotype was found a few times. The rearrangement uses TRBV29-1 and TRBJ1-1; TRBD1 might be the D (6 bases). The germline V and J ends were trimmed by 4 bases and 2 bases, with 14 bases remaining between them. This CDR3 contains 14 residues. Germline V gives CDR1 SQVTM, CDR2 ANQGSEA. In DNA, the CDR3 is TGCAGCGTTGTTCCCAGGGGCGTAAACACTGAAGCTTTCTTT. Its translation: CSVVPRGVNTEAFF.

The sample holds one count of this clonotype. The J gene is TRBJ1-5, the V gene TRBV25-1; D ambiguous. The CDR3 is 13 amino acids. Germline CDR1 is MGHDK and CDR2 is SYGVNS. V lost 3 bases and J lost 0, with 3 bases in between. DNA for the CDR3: TGTGCCAGCAGTGAGTATAGCAATCAGCCCCAGCATTTT. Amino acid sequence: CASSEYSNQPQHF. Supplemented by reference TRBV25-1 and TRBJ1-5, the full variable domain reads EADIYQTPRYLVIGTGKKITLECSQTMGHDKMYWYQQDPGMELHLIHYSYGVNSTEKGDLSSESTVSRIRTEHFPLTLESARPSHTSQYLCASSEYSNQPQHFGDGTRLSIL.

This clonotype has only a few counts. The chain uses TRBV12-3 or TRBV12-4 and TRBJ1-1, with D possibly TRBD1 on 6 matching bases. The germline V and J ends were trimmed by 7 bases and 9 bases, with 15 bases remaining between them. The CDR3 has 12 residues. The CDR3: CASTPGGRQAFF. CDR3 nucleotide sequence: TGTGCCAGCACCCCTGGGGGCCGTCAAGCTTTCTTT.

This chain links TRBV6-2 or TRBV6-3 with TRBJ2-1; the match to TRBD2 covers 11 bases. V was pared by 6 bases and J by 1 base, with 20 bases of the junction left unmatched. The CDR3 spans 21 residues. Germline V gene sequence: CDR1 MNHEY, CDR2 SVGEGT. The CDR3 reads CASRVLSWGLAGGSSYNEQFF. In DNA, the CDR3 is TGTGCCAGCAGAGTTCTTTCCTGGGGGCTAGCGGGGGGTTCTTCCTACAATGAGCAGTTCTTC.

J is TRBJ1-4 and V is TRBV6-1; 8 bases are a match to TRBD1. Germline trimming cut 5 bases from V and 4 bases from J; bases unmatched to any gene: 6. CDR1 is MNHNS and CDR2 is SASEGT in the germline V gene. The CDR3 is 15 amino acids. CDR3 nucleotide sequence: TGTGCCAGCAGTCGCAGGGGGCTGGTTAATGAAAAACTGTTTTTT. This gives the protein CASSRRGLVNEKLFF.

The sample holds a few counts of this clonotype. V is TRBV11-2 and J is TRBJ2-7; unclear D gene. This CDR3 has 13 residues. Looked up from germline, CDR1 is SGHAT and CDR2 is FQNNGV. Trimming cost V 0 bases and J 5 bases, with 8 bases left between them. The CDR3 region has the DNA TGTGCCAGCAGCTTAGATCTCGTAAACGAGCAGTACTTC. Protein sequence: CASSLDLVNEQYF.

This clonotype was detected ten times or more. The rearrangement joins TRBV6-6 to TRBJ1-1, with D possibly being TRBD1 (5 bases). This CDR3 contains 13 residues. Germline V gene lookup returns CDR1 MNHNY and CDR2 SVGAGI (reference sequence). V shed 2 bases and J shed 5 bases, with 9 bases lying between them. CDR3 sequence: CASSYEGPTEAFF. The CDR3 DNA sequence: TGTGCCAGCAGTTACGAGGGGCCGACTGAAGCTTTCTTT.

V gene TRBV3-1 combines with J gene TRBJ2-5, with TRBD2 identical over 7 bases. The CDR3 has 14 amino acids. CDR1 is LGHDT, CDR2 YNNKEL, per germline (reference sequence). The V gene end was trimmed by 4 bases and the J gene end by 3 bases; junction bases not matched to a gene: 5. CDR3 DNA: TGTGCCAGCAGCCTCGGGACTATTGAAGAGACCCAGTACTTC. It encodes CASSLGTIEETQYF.

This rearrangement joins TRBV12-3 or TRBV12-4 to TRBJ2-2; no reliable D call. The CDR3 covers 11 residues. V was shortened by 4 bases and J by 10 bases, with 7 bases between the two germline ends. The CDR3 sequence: CASSSGPELFF. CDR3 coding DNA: TGTGCCAGCAGTTCAGGACCGGAGCTGTTTTTT.

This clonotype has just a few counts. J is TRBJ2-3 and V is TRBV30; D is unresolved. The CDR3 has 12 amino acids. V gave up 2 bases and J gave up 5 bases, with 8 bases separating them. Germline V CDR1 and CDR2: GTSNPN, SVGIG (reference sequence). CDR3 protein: CAWSKTGDTQYF. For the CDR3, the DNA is TGTGCCTGGAGTAAGACCGGAGATACGCAGTATTTT.

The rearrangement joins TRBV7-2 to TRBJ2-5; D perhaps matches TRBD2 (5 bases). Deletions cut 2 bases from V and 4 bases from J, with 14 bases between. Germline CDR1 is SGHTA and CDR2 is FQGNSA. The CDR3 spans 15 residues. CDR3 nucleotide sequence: TGTGCCAGCAGCTTAAGCGGTAGGGCCCCAGAGACCCAGTACTTC. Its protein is CASSLSGRAPETQYF.

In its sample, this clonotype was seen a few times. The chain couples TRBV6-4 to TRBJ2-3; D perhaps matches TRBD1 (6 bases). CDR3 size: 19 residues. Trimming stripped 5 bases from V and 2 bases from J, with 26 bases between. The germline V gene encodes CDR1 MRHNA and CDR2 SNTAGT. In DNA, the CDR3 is TGTGCCAGCAGTCACCCATGGGCCCGGCAGGGGCCGATCACAGATACGCAGTATTTT. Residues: CASSHPWARQGPITDTQYF.

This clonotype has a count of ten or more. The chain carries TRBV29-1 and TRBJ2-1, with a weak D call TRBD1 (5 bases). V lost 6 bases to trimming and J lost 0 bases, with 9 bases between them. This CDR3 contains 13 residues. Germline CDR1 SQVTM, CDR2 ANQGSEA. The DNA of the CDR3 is TGCAGCGTAGGGGTTAACTCCTACAATGAGCAGTTCTTC. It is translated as CSVGVNSYNEQFF.

CDR3: CASSPNEGTDTQYF. The CDR3 bases are TGTGCCAGCTCACCAAACGAGGGCACAGATACGCAGTATTTT. This chain connects TRBV18 to TRBJ2-3, with D unresolved. CDR1 KGHSH and CDR2 LQKENI come from the germline V gene. CDR3 length equals 14 residues. Trimming removed 2 bases from V and 1 base from J, with 7 bases in between.

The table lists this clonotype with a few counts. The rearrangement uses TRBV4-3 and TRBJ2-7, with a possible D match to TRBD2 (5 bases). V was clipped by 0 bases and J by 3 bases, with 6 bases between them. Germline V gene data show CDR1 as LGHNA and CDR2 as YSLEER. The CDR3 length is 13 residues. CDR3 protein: CASSQESGYEQYF. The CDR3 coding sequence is TGCGCCAGCAGCCAAGAAAGCGGCTACGAGCAGTACTTC.

CDR3 bases: TGTGCCAGCAGCTTAGACAGGGTGACTCTCGACGAGCAGTACTTC. Translated: CASSLDRVTLDEQYF. The chain recombines TRBV11-2 with TRBJ2-7; D might be TRBD1 (5 bases). V shed 0 bases and J shed 5 bases, with 14 bases lying between them. The germline CDR1 and CDR2 sequences are SGHAT and FQNNGV. The CDR3 runs 15 residues.

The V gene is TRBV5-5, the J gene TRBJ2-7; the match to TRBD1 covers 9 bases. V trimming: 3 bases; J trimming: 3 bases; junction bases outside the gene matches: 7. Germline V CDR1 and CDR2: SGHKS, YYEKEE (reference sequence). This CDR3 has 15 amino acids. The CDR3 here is CASSYRDRANYEQYF. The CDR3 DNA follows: TGTGCCAGCAGCTACCGGGACAGGGCGAACTACGAGCAGTACTTC. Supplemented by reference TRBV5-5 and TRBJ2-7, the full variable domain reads DAGVTQSPTHLIKTRGQQVTLRCSPISGHKSVSWYQQVLGQGPQFIFQYYEKEERGRGNFPDRFSARQFPNYSSELNVNALLLGDSALYLCASSYRDRANYEQYFGPGTRLTVT.

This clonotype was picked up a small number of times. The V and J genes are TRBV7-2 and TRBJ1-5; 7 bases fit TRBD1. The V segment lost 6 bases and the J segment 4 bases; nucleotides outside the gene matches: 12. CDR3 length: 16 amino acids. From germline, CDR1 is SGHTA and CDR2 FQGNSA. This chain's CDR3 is CASRNTGAGQNQPQHF. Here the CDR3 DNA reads TGTGCCAGCAGGAATACAGGGGCTGGGCAAAATCAGCCCCAGCATTTT. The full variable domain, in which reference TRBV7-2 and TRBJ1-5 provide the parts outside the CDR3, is GAGVSQSPSNKVTEKGKDVELRCDPISGHTALYWYRQSLGQGLEFLIYFQGNSAPDKSGLPSDRFSAERTGGSVSTLTIQRTQQEDSAVYLCASRNTGAGQNQPQHFGDGTRLSIL.

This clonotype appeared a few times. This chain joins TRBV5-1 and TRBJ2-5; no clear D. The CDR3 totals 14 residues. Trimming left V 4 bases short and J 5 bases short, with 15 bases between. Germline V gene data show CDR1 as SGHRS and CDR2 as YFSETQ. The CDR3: CASSVLSAGETQYF. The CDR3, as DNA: TGCGCCAGCAGCGTCCTCTCAGCTGGCGAGACCCAGTACTTC. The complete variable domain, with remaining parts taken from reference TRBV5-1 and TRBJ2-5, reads KAGVTQTPRYLIKTRGQQVTLSCSPISGHRSVSWYQQTPGQGLQFLFEYFSETQRNKGNFPGRFSGRQFSNSRSEMNVSTLELGDSALYLCASSVLSAGETQYFGPGTRLLVL.

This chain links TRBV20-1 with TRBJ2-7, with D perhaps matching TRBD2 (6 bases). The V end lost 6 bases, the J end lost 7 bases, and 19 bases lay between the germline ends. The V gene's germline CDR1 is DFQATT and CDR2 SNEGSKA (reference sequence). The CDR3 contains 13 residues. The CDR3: CSAVIWGEGEQYF. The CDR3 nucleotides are TGCAGTGCCGTTATCTGGGGGGAAGGTGAGCAGTACTTC.

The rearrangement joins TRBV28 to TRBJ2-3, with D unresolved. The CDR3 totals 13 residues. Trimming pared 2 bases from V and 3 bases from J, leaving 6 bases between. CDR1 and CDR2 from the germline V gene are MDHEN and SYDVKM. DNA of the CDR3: TGTGCCAGCAGTTTACGGCTTACAGATACGCAGTATTTT. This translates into CASSLRLTDTQYF.

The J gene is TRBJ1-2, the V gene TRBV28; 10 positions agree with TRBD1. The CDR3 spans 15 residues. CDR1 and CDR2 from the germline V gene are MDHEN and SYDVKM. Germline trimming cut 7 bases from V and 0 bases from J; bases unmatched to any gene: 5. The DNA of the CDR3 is TGTGCCAGCAATACCGGGACAGGGGCTAACTATGGCTACACCTTC. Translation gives CASNTGTGANYGYTF.

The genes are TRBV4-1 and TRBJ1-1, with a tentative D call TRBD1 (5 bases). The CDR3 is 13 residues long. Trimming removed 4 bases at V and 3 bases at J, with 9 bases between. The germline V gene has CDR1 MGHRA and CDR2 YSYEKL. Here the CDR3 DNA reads TGCGCCAGCAGCCGAGCCAGGGACACTGAAGCTTTCTTT. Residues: CASSRARDTEAFF.

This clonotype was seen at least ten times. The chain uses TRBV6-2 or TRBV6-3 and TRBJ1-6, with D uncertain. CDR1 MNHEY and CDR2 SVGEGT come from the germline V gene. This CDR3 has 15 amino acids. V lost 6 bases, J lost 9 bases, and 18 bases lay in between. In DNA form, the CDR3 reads TGTGCCAGCAGCCCCGGACTGACCCCTACTTCACCCCTCCACTTT. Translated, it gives CASSPGLTPTSPLHF.

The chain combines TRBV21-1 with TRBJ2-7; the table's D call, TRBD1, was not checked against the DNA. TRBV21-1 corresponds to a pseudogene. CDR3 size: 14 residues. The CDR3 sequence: CASSKRQGIYEQYF. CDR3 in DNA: TGTGCCAGCAGCAAAAGGCAGGGAATCTACGAGCAGTACTTC.

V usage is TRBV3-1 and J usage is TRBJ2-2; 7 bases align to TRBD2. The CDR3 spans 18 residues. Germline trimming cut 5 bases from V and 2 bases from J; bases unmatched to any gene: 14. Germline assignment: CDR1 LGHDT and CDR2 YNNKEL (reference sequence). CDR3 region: CASSSTGTKSLNTGELFF. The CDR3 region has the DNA TGTGCCAGCAGCTCTACCGGGACTAAGTCATTAAACACCGGGGAGCTGTTTTTT.

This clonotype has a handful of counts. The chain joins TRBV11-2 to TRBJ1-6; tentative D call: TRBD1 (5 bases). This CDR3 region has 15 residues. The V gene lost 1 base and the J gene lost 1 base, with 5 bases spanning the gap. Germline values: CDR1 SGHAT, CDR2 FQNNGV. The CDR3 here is CASSLGGSYNSPLHF. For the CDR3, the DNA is TGTGCCAGCAGCTTAGGGGGGTCCTATAATTCACCCCTCCACTTT.